This T cell receptor beta chain was retrieved from a study of blood T cell repertoires in COVID-19. V lost 0 bases, J lost 5 bases, and 4 bases stayed unmatched. CDR3 size: 17 residues. Germline V gene lookup returns CDR1 LGHNA and CDR2 YSLEER. Here immunoSEQ multiplex PCR was the method, and the copy in TCRdb shows in-frame clones only, minus some. This table holds about 95,000 clones, around 87% found once. What was sequenced was peripheral blood. This clonotype originated in a human donor in a cohort sampled during active COVID-19. This chain connects TRBV4-3 to TRBJ2-3, with 14 bases lining up with TRBD2. For the CDR3, the DNA is TGCGCCAGCAGCCAAGATAGACTAGCGGGGGGGCGAGATACGCAGTATTTT. Protein sequence: CASSQDRLAGGRDTQYF.